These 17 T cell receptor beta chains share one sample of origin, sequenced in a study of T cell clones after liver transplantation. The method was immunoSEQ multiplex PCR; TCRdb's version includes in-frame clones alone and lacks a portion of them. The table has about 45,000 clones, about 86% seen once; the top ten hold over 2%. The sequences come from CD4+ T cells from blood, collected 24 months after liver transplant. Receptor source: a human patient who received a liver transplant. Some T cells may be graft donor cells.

The CDR3, as DNA: TGTGCCAGCAGCCAGGGGGGTACGCAGTATTTT. Protein sequence: CASSQGGTQYF. V usage is TRBV14 and J usage is TRBJ2-3; D might be TRBD2 (6 bases). This CDR3 region has 11 residues. CDR1 SGHDN and CDR2 FVKESK come from the germline V gene. The V end lost 3 bases, the J end lost 8 bases, and 6 bases lay between the germline ends. The full variable domain, rest sourced from reference TRBV14 and TRBJ2-3, is EAGVTQFPSHSVIEKGQTVTLRCDPISGHDNLYWYRRVMGKEIKFLLHFVKESKQDESGMPNNRFLAERTGGTYSTLKVQPAELEDSGVYFCASSQGGTQYFGPGTRLTVL.

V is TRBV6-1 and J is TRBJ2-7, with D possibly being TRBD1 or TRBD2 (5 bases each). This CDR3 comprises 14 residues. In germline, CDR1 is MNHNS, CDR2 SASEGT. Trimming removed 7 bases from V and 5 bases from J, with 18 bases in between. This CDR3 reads CASKARGVSNEQYF. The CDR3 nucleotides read TGTGCCAGCAAAGCTAGAGGGGTTAGCAACGAGCAGTACTTC.

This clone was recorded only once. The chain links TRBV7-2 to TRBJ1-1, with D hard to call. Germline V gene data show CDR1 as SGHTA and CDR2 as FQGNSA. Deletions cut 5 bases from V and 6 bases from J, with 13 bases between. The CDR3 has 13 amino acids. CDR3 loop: CASSRSGGPEAFF. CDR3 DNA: TGTGCCAGCAGCCGCTCGGGAGGCCCTGAAGCTTTCTTT.

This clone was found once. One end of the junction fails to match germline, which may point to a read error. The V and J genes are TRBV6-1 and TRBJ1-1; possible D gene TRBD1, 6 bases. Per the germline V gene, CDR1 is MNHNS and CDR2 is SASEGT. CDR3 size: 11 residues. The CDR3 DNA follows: TGTGCCAGCAGTGACTTCCGACAGGCATCCTTT. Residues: CASSDFRQASF.

CDR3 amino acids: CASSKQGARTDTQYF. The CDR3 coding sequence is TGTGCCAGCAGTAAACAGGGGGCGAGGACAGATACGCAGTATTTT. The V call is TRBV6-5, the J call TRBJ2-3, with 9 bases identical to TRBD1. Germline CDR1 is MNHEY and CDR2 is SVGAGI. With 5 bases clipped from V and 3 bases from J, the junction kept 6 bases outside the gene matches. The CDR3 is 15 residues long.

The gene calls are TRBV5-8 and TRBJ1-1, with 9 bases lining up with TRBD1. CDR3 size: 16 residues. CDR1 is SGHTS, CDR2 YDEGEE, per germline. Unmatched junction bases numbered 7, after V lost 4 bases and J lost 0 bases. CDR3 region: CASSDGTGYMNTEAFF. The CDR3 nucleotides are TGTGCCAGCAGCGACGGGACAGGGTACATGAACACTGAAGCTTTCTTT. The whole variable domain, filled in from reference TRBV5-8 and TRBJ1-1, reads EAGVTQSPTHLIKTRGQQATLRCSPISGHTSVYWYQQALGLGLQFLLWYDEGEERNRGNFPPRFSGRQFPNYSSELNVNALELEDSALYLCASSDGTGYMNTEAFFGQGTRLTVV.

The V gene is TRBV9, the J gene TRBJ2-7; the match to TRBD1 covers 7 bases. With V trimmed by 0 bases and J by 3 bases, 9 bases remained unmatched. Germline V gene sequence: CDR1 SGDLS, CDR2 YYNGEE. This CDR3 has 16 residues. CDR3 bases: TGTGCCAGCAGCGTAGGGGCGACAGGGCCAAACTACGAGCAGTACTTC. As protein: CASSVGATGPNYEQYF. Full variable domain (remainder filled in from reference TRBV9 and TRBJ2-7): DSGVTQTPKHLITATGQRVTLRCSPRSGDLSVYWYQQSLDQGLQFLIQYYNGEERAKGNILERFSAQQFPDLHSELNLSSLELGDSALYFCASSVGATGPNYEQYFGPGTRLTVT.

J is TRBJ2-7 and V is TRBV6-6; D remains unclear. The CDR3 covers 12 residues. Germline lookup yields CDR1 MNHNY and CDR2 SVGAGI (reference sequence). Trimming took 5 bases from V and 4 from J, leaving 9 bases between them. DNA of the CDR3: TGTGCCAGCAGTCCCGTTAGTTACGAGCAGTACTTC. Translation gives CASSPVSYEQYF.

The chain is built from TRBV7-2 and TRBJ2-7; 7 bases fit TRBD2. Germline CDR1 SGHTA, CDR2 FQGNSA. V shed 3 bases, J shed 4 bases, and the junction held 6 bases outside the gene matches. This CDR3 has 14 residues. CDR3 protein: CASSFKGRGYEQYF. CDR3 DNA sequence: TGTGCCAGCAGCTTCAAGGGGAGGGGATACGAGCAGTACTTC.

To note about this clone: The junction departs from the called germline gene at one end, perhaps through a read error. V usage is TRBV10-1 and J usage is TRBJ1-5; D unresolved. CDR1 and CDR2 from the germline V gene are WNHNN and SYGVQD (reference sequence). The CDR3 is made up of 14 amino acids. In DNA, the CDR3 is TGCGCCAGCAGTCAGTCCGGGGACAATCAGCCCCAGCATTTT. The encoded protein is CASSQSGDNQPQHF.

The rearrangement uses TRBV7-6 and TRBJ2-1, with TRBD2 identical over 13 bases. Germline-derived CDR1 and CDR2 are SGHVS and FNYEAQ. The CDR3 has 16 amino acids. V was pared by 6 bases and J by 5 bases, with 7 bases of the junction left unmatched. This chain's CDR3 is CASRGGGTSGNNEQFF. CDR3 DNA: TGTGCCAGCAGAGGGGGTGGGACTAGCGGGAACAATGAGCAGTTCTTC.

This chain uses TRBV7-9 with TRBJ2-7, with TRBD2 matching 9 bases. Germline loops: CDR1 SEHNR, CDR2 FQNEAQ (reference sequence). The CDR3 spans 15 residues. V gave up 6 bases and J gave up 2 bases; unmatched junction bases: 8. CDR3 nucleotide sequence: TGTGCCAGCAGGCACGAGTCTAGCGGGGCCTACGAGCAGTACTTC. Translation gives CASRHESSGAYEQYF.

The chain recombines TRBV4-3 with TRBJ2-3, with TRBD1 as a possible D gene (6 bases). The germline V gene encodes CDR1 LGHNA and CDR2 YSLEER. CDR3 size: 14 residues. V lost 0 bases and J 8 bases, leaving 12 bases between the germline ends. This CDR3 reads CASSQDGGRGTQYF. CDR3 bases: TGCGCCAGCAGCCAAGATGGGGGCAGGGGTACGCAGTATTTT.

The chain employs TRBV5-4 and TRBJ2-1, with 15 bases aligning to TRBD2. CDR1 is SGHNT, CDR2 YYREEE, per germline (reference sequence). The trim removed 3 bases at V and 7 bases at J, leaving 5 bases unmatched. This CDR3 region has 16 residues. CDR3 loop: CASSSGLAGGLNEQFF. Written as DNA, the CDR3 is TGTGCCAGCAGCTCCGGACTAGCGGGGGGGCTTAATGAGCAGTTCTTC.

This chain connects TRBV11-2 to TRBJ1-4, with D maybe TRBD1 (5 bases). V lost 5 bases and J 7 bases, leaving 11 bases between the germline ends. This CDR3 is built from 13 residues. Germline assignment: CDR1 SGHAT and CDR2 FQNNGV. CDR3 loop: CASSRTGGEKLFF. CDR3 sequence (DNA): TGTGCCAGCAGCCGCACGGGGGGTGAAAAACTGTTTTTT.

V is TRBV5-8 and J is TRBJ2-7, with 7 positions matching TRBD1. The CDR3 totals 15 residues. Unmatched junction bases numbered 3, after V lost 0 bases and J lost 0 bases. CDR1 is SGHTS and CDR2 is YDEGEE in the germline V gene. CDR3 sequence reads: CASSLVQGFSYEQYF. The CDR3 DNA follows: TGTGCCAGCAGCTTGGTACAGGGGTTCTCCTACGAGCAGTACTTC.

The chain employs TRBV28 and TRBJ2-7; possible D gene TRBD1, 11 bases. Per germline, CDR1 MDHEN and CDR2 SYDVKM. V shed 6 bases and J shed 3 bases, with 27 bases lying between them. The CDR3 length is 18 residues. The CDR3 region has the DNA TGTGCCAGCAGCCTCGGACAGGGGGCTAGCGGGAGTTTCTACGAGCAGTACTTC. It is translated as CASSLGQGASGSFYEQYF.